This is a list of T cell receptor beta chains from one sample in a study of CD8 T cells in ankylosing spondylitis. MiXCR, run by TCRdb on the 5' RACE reads, gives a single entry per CDR3 protein. The repertoire holds hundreds of thousands of distinct CDR3 sequences, with roughly 26% as singletons. The sequenced material came from blood, either unsorted or a sorted T cell fraction (not recorded which). These receptors all stem from a male donor with ankylosing spondylitis or in good health (not recorded which). Both conserved end residues are part of each CDR3. Each record gives: D gene, clone size, V gene, J gene, CDR3 DNA, CDR3 protein. A D gene is named only where the DNA matches it firmly. Rows may omit the clone size; those that give it use once, few, many or a size class.

d_call: -
clone_size: -
v_call: TRBV14
j_call: TRBJ2-7
cdr3_nt: TGTGCCAGCAGCCTTAGGACGTACGAGCAGTACTTC
cdr3_aa: CASSLRTYEQYF

d_call: -
clone_size: many
v_call: TRBV4-2
j_call: TRBJ2-1
cdr3_nt: TGTGCCAGCAGCGTAGGGGGGGCCAATGAGCAGTTCTTC
cdr3_aa: CASSVGGANEQFF

d_call: -
clone_size: -
v_call: TRBV2
j_call: TRBJ2-7
cdr3_nt: TGTGCCAGCAGTGAAGATGGGGGGTCCTACGAGCAGTACTTC
cdr3_aa: CASSEDGGSYEQYF

d_call: TRBD1
clone_size: few
v_call: TRBV20-1
j_call: TRBJ1-2
cdr3_nt: TGCAGTGCTAGAGCACGACAGGGCTTAAACTATGGCTACACCTTC
cdr3_aa: CSARARQGLNYGYTF

d_call: TRBD1
clone_size: few
v_call: TRBV12-3/TRBV12-4
j_call: TRBJ1-1
cdr3_nt: TGTGCCAGCATCAAGGGACAGGGCACTGAAGCTTTCTTT
cdr3_aa: CASIKGQGTEAFF

d_call: -
clone_size: -
v_call: TRBV5-1
j_call: TRBJ2-6
cdr3_nt: TGCGCCAGCAGCAGGATGGGGCCAGCGGGGGCCAACGTCCTGACTTTC
cdr3_aa: CASSRMGPAGANVLTF

d_call: -
clone_size: few
v_call: TRBV5-1
j_call: TRBJ2-4
cdr3_nt: TGCGCCAGCGAGGGAGTCCGGTATGTCAAAAACATTCAGTACTTC
cdr3_aa: CASEGVRYVKNIQYF

d_call: -
clone_size: many
v_call: TRBV12-3/TRBV12-4
j_call: TRBJ2-5
cdr3_nt: TGTGCCAGCAGTTTCGTGGGGGAGACCCAGTACTTC
cdr3_aa: CASSFVGETQYF

d_call: -
clone_size: many
v_call: TRBV29-1
j_call: TRBJ1-2
cdr3_nt: TGCAGCGTTGCCTTCTCAGGGGACTATGGCTACACCTTC
cdr3_aa: CSVAFSGDYGYTF

d_call: TRBD2
clone_size: -
v_call: TRBV12-3/TRBV12-4
j_call: TRBJ2-3
cdr3_nt: TGTGCCAGCACTGGGACTAGCGGGAGGGCCACAGATACGCAGTATTTT
cdr3_aa: CASTGTSGRATDTQYF

d_call: -
clone_size: many
v_call: TRBV5-4
j_call: TRBJ1-1
cdr3_nt: TGTGCCAGCCCCTCGTTACGGTCCTCTGAAGCTTTCTTT
cdr3_aa: CASPSLRSSEAFF

d_call: -
clone_size: -
v_call: TRBV6-5
j_call: TRBJ2-2
cdr3_nt: TGTGCCAGCAGTTCTACCCACGGAGCAGGCACCGGGGAGCTGTTTTTT
cdr3_aa: CASSSTHGAGTGELFF

d_call: -
clone_size: -
v_call: TRBV6-5
j_call: TRBJ2-7
cdr3_nt: TGTGCCAGCAGTTCCCCGGACTACACCGAGCAGTACTTC
cdr3_aa: CASSSPDYTEQYF